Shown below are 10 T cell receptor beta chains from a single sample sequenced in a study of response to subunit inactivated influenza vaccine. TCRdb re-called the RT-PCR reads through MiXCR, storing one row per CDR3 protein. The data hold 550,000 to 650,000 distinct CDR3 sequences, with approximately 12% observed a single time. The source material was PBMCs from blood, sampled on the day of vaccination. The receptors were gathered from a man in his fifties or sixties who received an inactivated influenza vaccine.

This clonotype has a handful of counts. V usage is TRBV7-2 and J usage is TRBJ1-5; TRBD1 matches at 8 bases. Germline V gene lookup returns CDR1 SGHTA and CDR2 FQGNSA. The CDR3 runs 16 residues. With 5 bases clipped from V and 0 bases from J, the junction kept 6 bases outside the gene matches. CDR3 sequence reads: CASSPRTGTSNQPQHF. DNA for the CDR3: TGTGCCAGCAGCCCTCGGACAGGGACTAGCAATCAGCCCCAGCATTTT.

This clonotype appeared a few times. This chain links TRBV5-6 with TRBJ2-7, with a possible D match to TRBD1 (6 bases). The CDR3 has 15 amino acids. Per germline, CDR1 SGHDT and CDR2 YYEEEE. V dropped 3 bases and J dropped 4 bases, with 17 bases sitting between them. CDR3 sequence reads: CASSSLSQGWYEQYF. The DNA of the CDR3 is TGTGCCAGCAGCTCTCTGTCACAGGGCTGGTACGAGCAGTACTTC. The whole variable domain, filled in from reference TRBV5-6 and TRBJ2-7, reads DAGVTQSPTHLIKTRGQQVTLRCSPKSGHDTVSWYQQALGQGPQFIFQYYEEEERQRGNFPDRFSGHQFPNYSSELNVNALLLGDSALYLCASSSLSQGWYEQYFGPGTRLTVT.

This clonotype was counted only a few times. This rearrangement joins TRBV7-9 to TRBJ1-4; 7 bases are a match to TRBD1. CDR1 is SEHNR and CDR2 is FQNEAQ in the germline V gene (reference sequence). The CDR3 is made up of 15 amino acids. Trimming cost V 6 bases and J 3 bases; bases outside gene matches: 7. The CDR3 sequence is CASRASGTANEKLFF. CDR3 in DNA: TGTGCCAGCAGGGCTTCCGGGACAGCTAATGAAAAACTGTTTTTT.

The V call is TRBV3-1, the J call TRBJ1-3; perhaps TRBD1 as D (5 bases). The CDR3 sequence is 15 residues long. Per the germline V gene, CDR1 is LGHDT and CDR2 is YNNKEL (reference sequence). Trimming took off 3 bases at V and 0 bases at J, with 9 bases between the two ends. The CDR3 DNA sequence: TGTGCCAGCAGCCAGGGACGGACCTCTGGAAACACCATATATTTT. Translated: CASSQGRTSGNTIYF.

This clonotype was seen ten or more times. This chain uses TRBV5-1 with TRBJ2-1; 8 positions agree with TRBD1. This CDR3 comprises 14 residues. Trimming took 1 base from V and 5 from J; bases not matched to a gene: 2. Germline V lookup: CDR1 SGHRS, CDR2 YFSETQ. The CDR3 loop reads CASSLSGQDNEQFF. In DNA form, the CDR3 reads TGCGCCAGCAGCTTGTCGGGACAGGACAATGAGCAGTTCTTC.

CDR3 nucleotide sequence: TGTGCCAGCAGCCAAGGGACAGGGGGCCCCTACGAGCAGTACTTC. Encoded protein: CASSQGTGGPYEQYF. This rearrangement joins TRBV13 to TRBJ2-7, with 12 bases fitting TRBD1. The CDR3 has 15 amino acids. Germline lookup yields CDR1 PRHDT and CDR2 FYEKMQ (reference sequence). V trimming: 5 bases; J trimming: 2 bases; junction bases outside the gene matches: 4.

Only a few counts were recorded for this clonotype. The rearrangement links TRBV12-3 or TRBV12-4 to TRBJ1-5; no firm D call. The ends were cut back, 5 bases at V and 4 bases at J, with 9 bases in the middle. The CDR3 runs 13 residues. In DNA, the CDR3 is TGTGCCAGCAGTAGGACTAAAAATCAGCCCCAGCATTTT. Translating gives CASSRTKNQPQHF.

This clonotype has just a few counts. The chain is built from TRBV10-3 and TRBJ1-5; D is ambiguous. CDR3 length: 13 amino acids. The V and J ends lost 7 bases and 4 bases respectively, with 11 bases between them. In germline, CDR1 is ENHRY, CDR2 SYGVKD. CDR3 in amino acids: CAITHSENQPQHF. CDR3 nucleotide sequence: TGTGCCATCACGCACAGCGAAAATCAGCCCCAGCATTTT.

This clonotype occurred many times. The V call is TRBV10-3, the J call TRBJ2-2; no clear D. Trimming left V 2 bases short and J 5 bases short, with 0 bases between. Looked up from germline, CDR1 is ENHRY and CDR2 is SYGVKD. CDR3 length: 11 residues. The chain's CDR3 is CAISETGELFF. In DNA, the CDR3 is TGTGCCATCAGTGAGACCGGGGAGCTGTTTTTT.

This chain's CDR3 is CASSRRQGSDGYTF. Here the CDR3 DNA reads TGTGCCAGCAGCCGAAGACAGGGAAGCGATGGCTACACCTTC. V usage is TRBV7-2 and J usage is TRBJ1-2, with 7 positions matching TRBD1. Germline V gene lookup returns CDR1 SGHTA and CDR2 FQGNSA. The CDR3 is 14 residues long. J gave up 6 bases and V 5 bases, and 9 bases lay outside the gene matches.